The present T cell receptor beta chain was sequenced within a study of blood T cell repertoires in COVID-19. Study information: Some COVID-19 samples were acute and others convalescent; all came from the United States, Italy and Spain.

In the authors' workflow: Amplification of reference gene primers was used by the study to estimate nucleated cell counts. Clones were read by immunoSEQ multiplex PCR, and TCRdb kept only the in-frame ones, dropping some. Clone size and V and J calls were adopted from that table, with D and trimming inferred from the DNA. The sample comprises 150,000 or so clones, 87% of which are singletons, and 4% rests with the top ten. Clinical histories supplied by participants themselves formed the basis of cohort assignment. Shortly before study entry, within 2 weeks, exposed participants had met a COVID-19 case. This CDR3 region has 19 residues. With 0 bases removed from V and 0 bases from J, the gap between germline ends came to 19 bases. Germline V lookup: CDR1 LGHNA, CDR2 YSLEER.

The chain joins TRBV4-3 to TRBJ2-3, with D possibly being TRBD2 (6 bases). The receptor was derived from a middle-aged woman who had been exposed to COVID-19. Sequencing was done on a sample of PBMCs or T cells enriched from blood (not recorded which). CDR3 protein: CASSQDGSGGSSSTDTQYF. In DNA form, the CDR3 reads TGCGCCAGCAGCCAAGATGGCAGTGGGGGGTCGTCTAGCACAGATACGCAGTATTTT.